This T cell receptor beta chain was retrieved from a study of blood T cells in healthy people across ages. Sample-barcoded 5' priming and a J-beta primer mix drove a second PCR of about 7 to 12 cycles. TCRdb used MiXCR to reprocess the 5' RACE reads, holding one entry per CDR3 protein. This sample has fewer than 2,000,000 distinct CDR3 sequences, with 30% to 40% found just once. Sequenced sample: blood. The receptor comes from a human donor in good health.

CDR3 sequence (DNA): TGTGCCAGCAGTCCTTTATTAGGAGAGGGGGCACTTCAGCCCCAGCATTTT. Its translation is CASSPLLGEGALQPQHF. The chain has TRBV6-1 and TRBJ1-5; 7 bases map to TRBD1. The V gene end was trimmed by 5 bases and the J gene end by 6 bases; junction bases not matched to a gene: 16. The CDR3 is 17 residues long. Per germline, CDR1 MNHNS and CDR2 SASEGT.